These 29 T cell receptor beta chains share one sample of origin, sequenced in a study of tissue T cells after allogeneic stem cell transplantation. The time point here: mouse harvest day 7 after allogeneic transplant. Mouse grafts combined 10^7 T-cell-depleted bone marrow cells with 10^6 splenic CD5+ T cells. Generated by immunoSEQ multiplex PCR, the TCRdb table keeps only in-frame clones and is missing some. The data contain about 6,600 clones, less than 60% of them singletons. The sample was lymph node tissue. These receptors came from a female BALB/c mouse given C57BL/6 T cells with graft-versus-host disease after an allogeneic hematopoietic cell transplant.

Regarding this clone: Each gene name is a mouse one. The read ends 1 residue early relative to the CDR3; the germline J gene fills the gap. The rearrangement joins TRBV13-2 to TRBJ2-2, with 7 bases that match TRBD2. Per the germline V gene, CDR1 is NNHNN and CDR2 is SYGAGS (reference sequence). Losses at the gene ends were 3 bases for V and 4 bases for J; bases not matched to a gene: 6. The CDR3 totals 15 residues. The part of the CDR3 DNA that was read is TGTGCCAGCGGTGTCCGGGGGGGAGGCACCGGGCAGCTCTAC. It encodes CASGVRGGGTGQLY. The CDR3 as a whole reads CASGVRGGGTGQLYF.

In its sample, this clone was seen a few times. Mouse gene names apply. The read gets to within 1 residue of the CDR3 end, and the germline J gene fills in the rest. This chain joins TRBV13-2 and TRBJ2-7; D is unresolved. Germline CDR1 is NNHNN and CDR2 is SYGAGS (reference sequence). The CDR3 has 12 residues. V lost 2 bases, J lost 3 bases, and 6 bases lay in between. The CDR3 loop reads CASGEAIYEQYF. The covered CDR3 bases are TGTGCCAGCGGTGAAGCAATCTATGAACAGTAC.

This clone was recorded a few times. Germline and genes here are mouse. The read ends 1 residue early relative to the CDR3; the germline J gene fills the gap. This chain links TRBV2 with TRBJ1-4; 10 bases agree with TRBD1. Unmatched junction bases numbered 2, after V lost 1 base and J lost 6 bases. The length of the CDR3 is 15 residues. Germline V lookup: CDR1 LGHNA, CDR2 YSYQKL. The sequenced part of the CDR3 DNA is TGTGCCAGCAGCCAAGGGGGGACAGGGGACGAAAGATTATTT. This sequence encodes CASSQGGTGDERLF. The whole CDR3 protein is CASSQGGTGDERLFF.

In the case of this clone: Gene names are mouse gene names. The read ends 1 residue shy of where the CDR3 ends; the end is completed using the germline J gene. This rearrangement joins TRBV3 to TRBJ2-7; 10 bases agree with TRBD2. Germline trimming cut 3 bases from V and 2 bases from J; bases unmatched to any gene: 7. Germline V gene data show CDR1 as SNHLY and CDR2 as FYNGKV (reference sequence). This CDR3 has 16 amino acids. The chain's CDR3 is CASSFGWGGAAYEQYF. Partial CDR3 DNA: TGTGCCAGCAGCTTTGGCTGGGGGGGCGCGGCCTATGAACAGTAC.

A word on this clone: Mouse names are used for the genes. The CDR3 extends 1 residue past the end of the read, so its final part is completed from the germline J gene. This rearrangement joins TRBV17 to TRBJ2-5, with 10 bases fitting TRBD1. This CDR3 has 16 residues. Per the germline V gene, CDR1 is MNHDT and CDR2 is YYDKIL. V shed 5 bases and J 6 bases; nucleotides not matched to a gene: 11. The CDR3 protein is CASSAPRDRGGDTQYF. CDR3 DNA (partial): TGTGCTAGCAGTGCCCCCCGGGACAGGGGAGGTGACACCCAGTAC.

This clone is judged medium-sized. The genes and germline here are from mouse. The read terminates 1 residue before the CDR3 end, so the remaining end is supplied by the germline J gene. The V call is TRBV4, the J call TRBJ1-3; 7 nucleotides line up with TRBD1. This CDR3 has 12 residues. The J segment lost 8 bases and the V segment lost 4 bases, leaving 2 bases of the junction unmatched. The germline V gene encodes CDR1 LGHDT and CDR2 YNNKQL (reference sequence). The covered CDR3 bases are TGTGCCAGCAGCTGGGACAGCCATACGCTCTAT. As protein: CASSWDSHTLY. The whole CDR3 protein reads CASSWDSHTLYF. The entire variable domain, with the rest obtained from reference TRBV4 and TRBJ1-3, is as follows: ETAVFQTPNYHVTQVGNEVSFNCKQTLGHDTMYWYKQDSKKLLKIMFSYNNKQLIVNETVPRRFSPQSSDKAHLNLRIKSVEPEDSAVYLCASSWDSHTLYFGEGSRLIVV.

Details on this clone: Genes and germline come from the mouse. The read halts 1 residue ahead of the CDR3 end, with the missing end drawn from the germline J gene. V and J are TRBV13-2 and TRBJ2-5; D not resolved. The CDR3 runs 13 residues. Germline V gene sequence: CDR1 NNHNN, CDR2 SYGAGS (reference sequence). The germline V and J ends were trimmed by 5 bases and 0 bases, with 7 bases remaining between them. The sequenced part of the CDR3 DNA is TGTGCCAGCGGGACAATTAACCAAGACACCCAGTAC. Translating gives CASGTINQDTQY. The whole CDR3 reads CASGTINQDTQYF.

On this clone: Gene labels here are mouse ones. The CDR3 goes on 1 residue after the read ends, and that part is filled in from the germline J gene. The chain has TRBV23 and TRBJ2-2. CDR1 KGHTA and CDR2 FQNQQP come from the germline V gene. The CDR3 spans 15 residues. The DNA read from the CDR3 is TGCTCCAGCAGTCAATCCCCCACCAACACCGGGCAGCTCTAC. Amino acids: CSSSQSPTNTGQLY. The full CDR3 protein reads CSSSQSPTNTGQLYF.

Judged by abundance, this clone is medium-sized. Mouse names are used for the genes. The read finishes 1 residue shy of the CDR3 end, and the germline J gene is used to complete it. The gene calls are TRBV5 and TRBJ2-5, with 8 bases lining up with TRBD2. Trimming removed 4 bases from V and 6 bases from J; junction bases left unmatched: 3. This CDR3 contains 13 residues. Germline V lookup: CDR1 LGHNA, CDR2 YNLKQL (reference sequence). CDR3 residues: CASSLRGGDTQYF. The DNA read from the CDR3 is TGTGCCAGCAGCCTCCGGGGGGGCGACACCCAGTAC.

This clone occurred a few times. Each gene name is a mouse one. The sequenced fragment ends 1 residue before the CDR3 boundary, so the rest is inferred from the germline J gene. The V and J genes are TRBV19 and TRBJ1-5; 10 bases are a match to TRBD1. The CDR3 runs to 14 residues. V lost 4 bases, J lost 6 bases, and 4 bases stayed unmatched. The germline CDR1 and CDR2 sequences are FNHDT and SITEND (reference sequence). The CDR3 reads CASSWGQGSQAPLF. CDR3 bases read: TGTGCCAGCAGTTGGGGACAGGGGAGCCAGGCTCCGCTT.

With regard to this clone: Any gene name here is a mouse gene name. The read gets to within 1 residue of the CDR3 end, and the germline J gene fills in the rest. The chain uses TRBV23 and TRBJ2-1; the D call in the table, TRBD2, was not verified against the DNA. Germline CDR1 is KGHTA and CDR2 is FQNQQP. This CDR3 has 15 residues. The CDR3 DNA, read in part, is TGCTCCAGCAGTCAATCCCTGGGGGGTCTGGCTGAGCAGTTC. Its protein product is CSSSQSLGGLAEQF. The whole CDR3 sequence reads CSSSQSLGGLAEQFF. The full variable domain, with the rest looked up from reference TRBV23 and TRBJ2-1, is DAAVTQKPRYLIKMKGQEAEMKCIPEKGHTAVFWYQQKQSKELKFLIYFQNQQPLDQIDMVKERFSAVCPSSSLCSLGIRTCEAEDSALYLCSSSQSLGGLAEQFFGPGTRLTVL.

This clone was observed a handful of times. Here the gene names and germline are mouse. Read data end 1 residue before the CDR3 end; the end is taken from the germline J gene. This rearrangement joins TRBV3 to TRBJ2-5, with D possibly TRBD1 on 6 matching bases. The CDR3 contains 11 residues. The germline gives CDR1 SNHLY, CDR2 FYNGKV (reference sequence). Trimming left V 5 bases short and J 9 bases short, with 9 bases between. The CDR3: CASSATGTQYF. CDR3 bases read: TGTGCCAGCAGCGCCACAGGGACCCAGTAC.

For this clone: The germline and genes are mouse ones. The read ends 1 residue before the CDR3 terminus; that terminus is restored from the germline J gene. V gene TRBV26 combines with J gene TRBJ1-6; weak D call: TRBD1 (6 bases). TRBJ1-6 is identified as an open reading frame with a role that is uncertain. CDR3 size: 15 residues. Germline CDR1 and CDR2: KGHPV and FQNQEV (reference sequence). With 4 bases removed from V and 4 bases from J, the gap between germline ends came to 11 bases. The part of the CDR3 DNA that was read is TGTGCCAGCAGTCCGCCGGGACAATATAATTCGCCCCTCTAC. Translating it yields CASSPPGQYNSPLY. The CDR3 reads in full as CASSPPGQYNSPLYF.

Of note for this clone: Any gene name here is a mouse gene name. The read ends 1 residue shy of where the CDR3 ends; the end is completed using the germline J gene. The rearrangement uses TRBV3 and TRBJ1-4; no definite D call. Germline values: CDR1 SNHLY, CDR2 FYNGKV (reference sequence). V lost 1 base and J lost 5, with 5 bases in between. The CDR3 runs 13 residues. The CDR3 bases that were read are TGTGCCAGCAGCTTAGTACAGAACGAAAGATTATTT. It specifies CASSLVQNERLF. The full CDR3 protein is CASSLVQNERLFF.

This clone came up a few times. The genes and germline here are from mouse. Sequencing ends 1 residue short of the CDR3 end; the germline J gene provides the rest. The V and J genes are TRBV16 and TRBJ2-5; 9 nucleotides agree with TRBD2. Unmatched junction bases numbered 3, after V lost 3 bases and J lost 5 bases. Germline V lookup: CDR1 SGHSA, CDR2 FRNQAP. The CDR3 is 14 amino acids. The sequenced CDR3 bases are TGTGCAAGCAGCTTCTGGGGGGGAGGAGACACCCAGTAC. This codes for CASSFWGGGDTQY. The full CDR3 reads CASSFWGGGDTQYF.

Relative to its sample, this clone is large (0.1 to 1%). These gene names are mouse names. CDR3: CASSQDQGALEQYF. CDR3 DNA (partial): TGTGCCAGCAGCCAAGATCAGGGGGCCTTGGAACAGTAC. The V gene is TRBV2, the J gene TRBJ2-7; 8 nucleotides line up with TRBD1. The read halts 1 residue ahead of the CDR3 end, with the missing end drawn from the germline J gene. Germline CDR1 LGHNA, CDR2 YSYQKL. The CDR3 is made up of 14 amino acids. V shed 0 bases, J shed 7 bases, and the junction held 5 bases outside the gene matches.

Regarding this clone: Mouse gene names and germline throughout. The CDR3 extends 1 residue past the end of the read, so its final part is completed from the germline J gene. V and J are TRBV23 and TRBJ1-5; the listed D gene, TRBD1, was not tested against the DNA. The germline V gene encodes CDR1 KGHTA and CDR2 FQNQQP. This CDR3 has 14 amino acids. The CDR3 sequence: CSSSRDTNNQAPLF. The covered CDR3 bases are TGCTCCAGCAGCCGGGACACTAACAACCAGGCTCCGCTT.

Note on this clone: Genes and germline are mouse. The read ends 1 residue before the CDR3 terminus; that terminus is restored from the germline J gene. The V call is TRBV26, the J call TRBJ1-1; D uncertain. V was cut by 1 base and J by 5 bases, with 5 bases left in between. Germline CDR1 and CDR2: KGHPV and FQNQEV (reference sequence). This CDR3 is built from 12 residues. The CDR3 bases that were read are TGTGCCAGCAGTCTGTGGGGTACAGAAGTCTTC. Translated: CASSLWGTEVF. The complete CDR3 reads CASSLWGTEVFF.

In this sample, this clone turned up once. Germline and genes: mouse. The read finishes 1 residue shy of the CDR3 end, and the germline J gene is used to complete it. V and J are TRBV13-3 and TRBJ1-1, with TRBD1 identical over 8 bases. CDR1 NNHDY and CDR2 SYVADS come from the germline V gene. V lost 4 bases, J lost 5 bases, and 1 base stayed unmatched. The CDR3 runs 12 residues. CDR3 protein: CASSYRGTEVFF. CDR3 bases read: TGTGCCAGCAGTTACAGGGGGACAGAAGTCTTC.

On this clone itself: Here the gene names and germline are mouse. The sequence runs out 1 residue before the end of the CDR3; the remainder is reconstructed from the germline J gene. The chain links TRBV3 to TRBJ2-7; tentatively, D is TRBD1 (6 bases). Germline-derived CDR1 and CDR2 are SNHLY and FYNGKV (reference sequence). Trimming left V 3 bases short and J 7 bases short, with 7 bases between. The CDR3 is 11 residues long. CDR3 sequence reads: CASSFRGEQYF. Incomplete CDR3 DNA: TGTGCCAGCAGCTTCAGGGGAGAACAGTAC.

About this clone itself: Mouse germline and gene names are used. The sequence runs out 1 residue before the end of the CDR3; the remainder is reconstructed from the germline J gene. The chain uses TRBV26 and TRBJ1-4; D gene uncertain. The CDR3 length is 13 residues. The V gene lost 2 bases and the J gene lost 4 bases, with 5 bases spanning the gap. Per germline, CDR1 KGHPV and CDR2 FQNQEV (reference sequence). The chain's CDR3 is CASSLGDNERLFF. The DNA read from the CDR3 is TGTGCCAGCAGTCTGGGAGACAACGAAAGATTATTT.

This clone has only a few counts. The genes and germline here are from mouse. The read gets to within 1 residue of the CDR3 end, and the germline J gene fills in the rest. J is TRBJ1-4 and V is TRBV2; tentative D call: TRBD1 (6 bases). Germline V gene data show CDR1 as LGHNA and CDR2 as YSYQKL. The CDR3 consists of 15 residues. Trimming left V 0 bases short and J 4 bases short, with 9 bases between. CDR3 residues: CASSQDNRDNERLFF. The CDR3 bases that were read are TGTGCCAGCAGCCAAGATAACAGGGACAACGAAAGATTATTT.

Concerning this clone: Each gene name is a mouse one. The read is 1 residue too short to cover the CDR3 end, so that end is filled in from the germline J gene. This chain connects TRBV31 to TRBJ2-1, with D perhaps TRBD1 (7 bases). Trimming left V 0 bases short and J 6 bases short, with 12 bases between. Germline CDR1 GKSSPN, CDR2 SITVG. This CDR3 region has 14 residues. The CDR3 sequence: CAWSLEGAGAEQFF. The DNA read from the CDR3 is TGTGCCTGGAGTCTAGAGGGGGCTGGTGCTGAGCAGTTC.

Worth noting for this clone: Here the gene names and germline are mouse. The read terminates 1 residue before the CDR3 end, so the remaining end is supplied by the germline J gene. This rearrangement joins TRBV4 to TRBJ1-1, with D possibly matching TRBD1 (5 bases). Per germline, CDR1 LGHDT and CDR2 YNNKQL (reference sequence). The CDR3 contains 13 residues. Trimming shortened V by 3 bases and J by 1 base, and 6 bases separated the two germline ends. The chain's CDR3 is CASSYQGNTEVFF. CDR3 DNA, as far as it was read: TGTGCCAGCAGCTATCAGGGAAACACAGAAGTCTTC. The entire variable domain, with the rest obtained from reference TRBV4 and TRBJ1-1, is as follows: ETAVFQTPNYHVTQVGNEVSFNCKQTLGHDTMYWYKQDSKKLLKIMFSYNNKQLIVNETVPRRFSPQSSDKAHLNLRIKSVEPEDSAVYLCASSYQGNTEVFFGKGTRLTVV.

Comment on this clone: Gene and germline names: mouse. The read stops 1 residue short of the end of the CDR3; the missing end is completed from the germline J gene. V and J are TRBV13-1 and TRBJ1-1, with D possibly matching TRBD1 (5 bases). V lost 4 bases and J 0 bases, leaving 10 bases between the germline ends. Germline V lookup: CDR1 NSHNY, CDR2 SYGAGN. This CDR3 spans 14 amino acids. Partial CDR3 DNA: TGTGCCAGCAGTCTAACAGGAACAAACACAGAAGTCTTC. Translating gives CASSLTGTNTEVF. The whole CDR3 reads CASSLTGTNTEVFF.

Concerning this clone: Gene names are mouse gene names. Read sequence stops 1 residue before the CDR3 end, and the germline J gene provides the missing end. The J gene is TRBJ2-3, the V gene TRBV26, with a weak D call TRBD2 (6 bases). CDR1 is KGHPV, CDR2 FQNQEV, per germline (reference sequence). The CDR3 contains 15 residues. The V end lost 5 bases, the J end lost 1 base, and 13 bases lay between the germline ends. The DNA read from the CDR3 is TGTGCCAGCAGTTACTGGGTGCGAGGTGCAGAAACGCTGTAT. Protein sequence: CASSYWVRGAETLY. In full, the CDR3 is CASSYWVRGAETLYF.

Turning to this clone: Genes and germline are mouse. The CDR3 DNA, read in part, is TGTGCCAGGGACTGGGGGGGCGAAGACACCCAGTAC. Residues: CARDWGGEDTQY. The CDR3 in full is CARDWGGEDTQYF. V is TRBV12-1 and J is TRBJ2-5; 13 bases map to TRBD2. The read terminates 1 residue ahead of where the CDR3 ends, so the germline J gene completes it. V trimming: 7 bases; J trimming: 4 bases; junction bases outside the gene matches: 1. The CDR3 is 13 amino acids. CDR1 SGHSN and CDR2 HYEKVE come from the germline V gene.

In the case of this clone: The listed genes are named as in mouse. The part of the CDR3 DNA that was read is TGTGCTAGCAGTAGTGGGCAGAACACAGAAGTCTTC. It specifies CASSSGQNTEVF. The full CDR3 sequence reads CASSSGQNTEVFF. This chain joins TRBV17 and TRBJ1-1; the D is unclear. From the germline J gene comes the end of the CDR3, since the read stops 1 residue before it. This CDR3 is built from 13 residues. The V end lost 3 bases, the J end lost 0 bases, and 5 bases lay between the germline ends. Germline V gives CDR1 MNHDT, CDR2 YYDKIL.

Worth noting for this clone: Gene labels here are mouse ones. The CDR3 is cut off 1 residue early in the read; its end comes from the germline J gene. The V gene is TRBV26, the J gene TRBJ1-2; D is unresolved. This CDR3 has 13 residues. In germline, CDR1 is KGHPV, CDR2 FQNQEV (reference sequence). V shed 1 base and J shed 0 bases, with 3 bases lying between them. Partial CDR3 DNA: TGTGCCAGCAGTCTGTGGACAAACTCCGACTACACC. This encodes CASSLWTNSDYT. The entire CDR3 protein reads CASSLWTNSDYTF.